The text below deals with one T cell receptor (beta chain). Its antigen is as yet unknown. Each CDR3 protein is one row after TCRdb ran MiXCR on the RT-PCR reads. The table includes 550,000 to 650,000 distinct CDR3 sequences, roughly 12% detected once. This specimen belongs to a study of response to subunit inactivated influenza vaccine. Regarding the study as a whole: Few new T cells, the authors suggested, are recruited by each seasonal influenza vaccination.

Germline loops: CDR1 MDHEN, CDR2 SYDVKM. This CDR3 region has 12 residues. V was pared by 4 bases and J by 4 bases, with 5 bases between. The sequences come from PBMCs from blood, collected on the day of vaccination. This chain links TRBV28 with TRBJ1-3, with D unresolved. The sequence came from a man aged 50 to 59 who received an inactivated influenza vaccine. CDR3 nucleotide sequence: TGTGCCAGCAGTTCGGCGGGAAACACCATATATTTT. Translation gives CASSSAGNTIYF.